One T cell receptor (beta chain) is described in this entry. Its specificity is not known. The source of the sample is a study of shared clonotypes between healthy human individuals. Whole-study findings and limits: What naive subsets generally showed was a larger estimated richness than memory subsets showed. Sequencing of the sorted subsets was shown by rarefaction to be incomplete despite large depth.

Sequencing used immunoSEQ multiplex PCR; TCRdb keeps in-frame clones, though not all of them. The sample has roughly 1.5 million clones, 95% to 99% seen once. Germline V CDR1 and CDR2: MDHEN, SYDVKM. This CDR3 is built from 14 residues. The ends lost 2 bases at V and 7 bases at J; junction bases unmatched: 0. What was sequenced was naive CD4+ T cells sorted from blood. Subset meaning: CD45RA+ positively selected. The chain has TRBV28 and TRBJ2-4, with 12 bases matching TRBD2. This receptor was obtained from a man aged 30 to 39 in good health. The CDR3 region is CASSLGTSGNIQYF. The DNA of the CDR3 is TGTGCCAGCAGTTTAGGGACTAGCGGGAACATTCAGTACTTC.